The T cell receptor beta chain described here comes from a study of identifying expanded T cells in peripheral blood. Findings and caveats of the study: Two-week clone count variance significantly increased as total template count grew.

Repertoires were generated with immunoSEQ multiplex PCR, while TCRdb's copy carries only in-frame clones and drops some. The repertoire holds about 98,000 clones, with about nine tenths as singletons. V shed 5 bases and J shed 6 bases, with 16 bases lying between them. Per germline, CDR1 SEHNR and CDR2 FQNEAQ (reference sequence). The CDR3 consists of 14 residues. As to this clone: Its specificity is unknown.

Healthy donors had no documented immune events, such as infections, while sampled. The sequencing input was blood. The chain couples TRBV7-9 to TRBJ1-1; D not certain. The TCR was taken from a person between 18 and 70 years old in good health. The CDR3 DNA reads as TGTGCCAGCAGCGACCTATTACAGTTCTCTGAAGCTTTCTTT. Its protein product is CASSDLLQFSEAFF.